These T cell receptor beta chains were read from a single sample in a study of blood T cell repertoires in COVID-19. Assay: immunoSEQ multiplex PCR; the TCRdb copy retains only in-frame clones and omits some. The data show 360,000 or so clones, over 85% seen once. The material sequenced was PBMCs or T cells enriched from blood (not recorded which). The receptor set was obtained from a woman in her twenties or thirties who had recovered from COVID-19. Each CDR3 is given with its conserved first and last residue. Each record gives: J gene, V gene, D gene, clone size, CDR3 protein, CDR3 DNA. The D gene is left open where the match is weak. Some rows mark clone size as missing; the rest say once, few, many or name a class of expanded clone.

TRBJ2-1 | TRBV11-3 | TRBD2 | . | CASSPHTSGRNLYNEQFF | TGTGCCAGCAGCCCCCACACTAGCGGGAGGAATCTCTACAATGAGCAGTTCTTC
TRBJ1-2 | TRBV5-1 | TRBD1 | . | CASSLAGTGEGGYTF | TGCGCCAGCAGCTTGGCCGGGACAGGGGAAGGGGGCTACACCTTC
TRBJ1-2 | TRBV28 | . | . | CASRTRDNYGYTF | TGTGCCAGCAGAACCAGGGATAACTATGGCTACACCTTC
TRBJ2-7 | TRBV18 | TRBD1 | once | CASSLNRQGTISYEQYF | TGTGCCAGCTCACTCAATAGACAGGGAACCATCTCCTACGAGCAGTACTTC
TRBJ1-2 | TRBV4-1 | . | . | CASSQADPGLRNYGYTF | TGCGCCAGCAGCCAGGCCGACCCGGGACTCCGGAACTATGGCTACACCTTC
TRBJ2-3 | TRBV19 | . | . | CASLDRGTDTQYF | TGTGCCAGTTTGGACAGAGGCACAGATACGCAGTATTTT
TRBJ2-2 | TRBV7-8 | TRBD2 | few | CASSLVSSGGANTGELFF | TGTGCCAGCAGCTTGGTGTCTAGCGGGGGCGCGAACACCGGGGAGCTGTTTTTT
TRBJ2-5 | TRBV9 | TRBD1 | . | CASSVEGPRKTGGSMETQYF | TGTGCCAGCAGCGTAGAGGGCCCGAGGAAGACAGGGGGAAGCATGGAGACCCAGTACTTC
TRBJ2-1 | TRBV7-2 | TRBD2 | . | CASGFGLAGHNEQFF | TGTGCCAGCGGATTCGGACTAGCGGGACACAATGAGCAGTTCTTC
TRBJ2-3 | TRBV15 | . | . | CATSRDRGRRKDTQYF | TGTGCCACCAGCAGAGATCGGGGGAGGAGGAAAGATACGCAGTATTTT
TRBJ1-1 | TRBV27 | . | . | CASKEGGTEAFF | TGTGCCAGCAAAGAAGGGGGCACTGAAGCTTTCTTT
TRBJ2-7 | TRBV18 | . | . | CANSPRTLNSYEQYF | TGTGCCAACTCACCACGTACTCTAAACTCCTACGAGCAGTACTTC
TRBJ2-7 | TRBV29-1 | TRBD2 | . | CSVDGGGDYEQYF | TGCAGCGTTGATGGCGGGGGAGACTACGAGCAGTACTTC
TRBJ1-2 | TRBV24-1 | TRBD1 | . | CATSDSDRGGYGYTF | TGTGCCACCAGTGACTCCGACAGGGGTGGCTATGGCTACACCTTC
TRBJ2-3 | TRBV19 | TRBD2 | . | CASSLPGRGSPRTQYF | TGTGCCAGTAGTCTGCCGGGGAGGGGCTCTCCTCGGACGCAGTATTTT
TRBJ1-2 | TRBV19 | . | . | CASSMQRDNPNYGYTF | TGTGCCAGTAGTATGCAACGGGACAACCCTAACTATGGCTACACCTTC